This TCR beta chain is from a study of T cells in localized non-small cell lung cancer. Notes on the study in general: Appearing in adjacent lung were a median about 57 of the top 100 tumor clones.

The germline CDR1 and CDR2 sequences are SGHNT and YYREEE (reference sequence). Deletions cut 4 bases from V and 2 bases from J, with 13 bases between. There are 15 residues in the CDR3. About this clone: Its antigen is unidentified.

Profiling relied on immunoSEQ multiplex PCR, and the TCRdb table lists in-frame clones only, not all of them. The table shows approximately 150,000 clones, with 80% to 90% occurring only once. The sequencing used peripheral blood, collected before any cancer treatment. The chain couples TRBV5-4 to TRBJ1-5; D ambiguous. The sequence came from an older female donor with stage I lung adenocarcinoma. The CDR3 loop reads CASSPQPGGNQPQHF. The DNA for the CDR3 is TGTGCCAGCAGCCCCCAACCCGGAGGCAATCAGCCCCAGCATTTT.